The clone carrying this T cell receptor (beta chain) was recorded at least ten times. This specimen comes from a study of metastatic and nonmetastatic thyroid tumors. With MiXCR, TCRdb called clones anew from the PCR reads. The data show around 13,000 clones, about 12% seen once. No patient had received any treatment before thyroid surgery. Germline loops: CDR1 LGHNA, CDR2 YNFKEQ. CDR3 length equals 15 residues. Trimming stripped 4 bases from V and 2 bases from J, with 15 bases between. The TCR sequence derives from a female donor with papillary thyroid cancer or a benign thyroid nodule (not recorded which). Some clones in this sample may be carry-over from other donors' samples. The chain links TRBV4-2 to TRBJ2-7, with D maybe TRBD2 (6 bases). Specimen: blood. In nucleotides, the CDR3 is TGTGCCAGCAGCCCGGGACTCCGGAGGGCCTACGAGCAGTACTTC. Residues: CASSPGLRRAYEQYF.